This TCR beta chain is from a study of patients and donors after allogeneic stem cell transplantation. CDR3 length equals 16 residues. Trimming removed 2 bases from V and 3 bases from J; junction bases left unmatched: 7. In TCRdb, the RT-PCR reads were re-called with MiXCR into one record per CDR3 protein. The sample yields 900,000 to 1,000,000 distinct CDR3 sequences, roughly 17% seen once. The sequence was obtained from a human donor who was either an allogeneic HSCT recipient or a stem cell or donor lymphocyte infusion donor (not recorded which). It is not recorded whose cells these are; they may come from a transplant donor. This chain links TRBV12-3 or TRBV12-4 with TRBJ1-1, with TRBD1 matching over 9 bases. The sequencing input was blood, either unsorted or a sorted T cell fraction (not recorded which). The chain's CDR3 is CASSLPWTGEDTEAFF. The CDR3, as DNA: TGTGCCAGCAGTTTACCGTGGACAGGGGAGGACACTGAAGCTTTCTTT.